Below, 23 T cell receptor beta chains from the same sample are listed, as sequenced in a study of T cells in women clearing cervical HPV infection. Method: immunoSEQ multiplex PCR; TCRdb's copy keeps in-frame clones and lacks some. The table lists tens of thousands of clones. The sequenced material came from blood buffy coat. The receptor source for this set is a woman aged 18-70 years with a cervical HPV16 infection that either progressed to CIN3+ or cleared (not recorded which).

As concerns this clone: The read terminates 3 residues ahead of where the CDR3 ends, so the germline J gene completes it. V is TRBV30 and J is TRBJ2-2; 7 bases fit TRBD1. The CDR3 consists of 12 residues. Germline CDR1 reads GTSNPN; CDR2 reads SVGIG (reference sequence). CDR3 in amino acids: CAQRQGNEKLFF. Incomplete CDR3 DNA: TGTGCCCAAAGACAGGGAAATGAAAAG.

As concerns this clone: Its ends do not fully match the called genes, so a read error is possible. The sequence runs out 3 residues before the end of the CDR3; the remainder is reconstructed from the germline J gene. The chain is built from TRBV4-2 and TRBJ1-5, with 7 bases lining up with TRBD1. Germline V gene data show CDR1 as LGHNA and CDR2 as YNFKEQ. The CDR3 runs to 15 residues. CDR3 sequence reads: CASSQDRAGGQPQHF. The CDR3 bases that were read are TGCGCCAGCAGCCAAGATAGGGCAGGGGGACAGCCC.

Turning to this clone: The CDR3 end is not reached by the read, which stops 3 residues before it; the germline J gene fills it in. J is TRBJ2-3 and V is TRBV2; possible D gene TRBD1, 6 bases. Germline V CDR1 and CDR2: SNHLY, FYNNEI. The CDR3 runs to 12 residues. The CDR3 loop reads CAKIPKGETQYF. The CDR3 DNA, read in part, is TGTGCCAAGATCCCGAAGGGGGAGACG.

A word on this clone: The read finishes 3 residues shy of the CDR3 end, and the germline J gene is used to complete it. The V gene is TRBV5-6, the J gene TRBJ2-4, with 7 positions matching TRBD1. The V gene end was trimmed by 4 bases and the J gene end by 5 bases; junction bases not matched to a gene: 3. CDR1 SGHDT and CDR2 YYEEEE come from the germline V gene. This CDR3 is built from 13 residues. CDR3 DNA, as far as it was read: TGTGCCAGCAGCCGGGACAGAGAAAACATT. Protein: CASSRDRENI. The CDR3 in full is CASSRDRENIQYF.

In the case of this clone: Sequence at one end of the junction differs from germline and may be a read error. The read ends 3 residues before the CDR3 terminus; that terminus is restored from the germline J gene. V usage is TRBV4-2 and J usage is TRBJ2-7; weak D call: TRBD2 (5 bases). The CDR3 totals 15 residues. The germline V gene has CDR1 LGHNA and CDR2 YNFKEQ. Partial CDR3 DNA: TGCGCCAGCAGCCAAGAGATCGGGGAGTCCTACGAG. Its protein product is CASSQEIGESYE. From start to end, the CDR3 is CASSQEIGESYEQYF.

Note on this clone: The CDR3 is cut off 3 residues early in the read; its end comes from the germline J gene. The chain has TRBV29-1 and TRBJ2-1; perhaps D is TRBD1 or TRBD2 (5 bases each). Germline V gives CDR1 SQVTM, CDR2 ANQGSEA. CDR3 length: 11 amino acids. V was clipped by 4 bases and J by 9 bases, with 10 bases between them. The sequenced CDR3 bases are TGCAGCGTTGTGAGGGGCTCTGAG. Translating gives CSVVRGSE. The entire CDR3 sequence reads CSVVRGSEQFF.

The CDR3 sequence is CASSDLGLTYNEQFF. The sequenced CDR3 bases are TGTGCCAGCAGTGATTTGGGACTAACCTACAATGAG. The chain employs TRBV2 and TRBJ2-1, with 7 positions matching TRBD2. Coverage ceases 3 residues before the CDR3 finishes, and the germline J gene fills in the end. J gave up 2 bases and V 3 bases, and 4 bases lay outside the gene matches. Germline-derived CDR1 and CDR2 are SNHLY and FYNNEI. The CDR3 is 15 residues long.

A word on this clone: The observed sequence ends 3 residues before the CDR3 terminus, with the missing tail filled in from the germline J gene. V gene TRBV13 combines with J gene TRBJ2-3; TRBD2 matches 12 bases. The germline CDR1 and CDR2 sequences are PRHDT and FYEKMQ (reference sequence). V shed 5 bases, J shed 3 bases, and the junction held 3 bases outside the gene matches. This CDR3 contains 15 residues. The CDR3 protein is CASSPLAGGTDTQYF. The covered CDR3 bases are TGTGCCAGCAGCCCACTAGCGGGGGGTACAGATACG. Filled out from reference TRBV13 and TRBJ2-3, the complete variable domain reads AAGVIQSPRHLIKEKRETATLKCYPIPRHDTVYWYQQGPGQDPQFLISFYEKMQSDKGSIPDRFSAQQFSDYHSELNMSSLELGDSALYFCASSPLAGGTDTQYFGPGTRLTVL.

As for this clone: Sequencing ends 3 residues short of the CDR3 end; the germline J gene provides the rest. The V gene is TRBV20-1, the J gene TRBJ1-2; 9 bases are shared with TRBD1. V gave up 5 bases and J gave up 0 bases; unmatched junction bases: 4. The CDR3 sequence is 14 residues long. The germline V gene encodes CDR1 DFQATT and CDR2 SNEGSKA (reference sequence). The CDR3 sequence is CSAGDRAANYGYTF. The covered CDR3 bases are TGCAGTGCTGGGGACAGGGCGGCTAACTATGGC.

Concerning this clone itself: Read coverage stops 3 residues before the CDR3 terminus; the germline J gene supplies the remainder. This chain links TRBV2 with TRBJ1-6; 8 nucleotides line up with TRBD1. V shed 5 bases, J shed 10 bases, and the junction held 7 bases outside the gene matches. This CDR3 has 14 residues. CDR1 and CDR2 (germline): SNHLY, FYNNEI. The CDR3 loop reads CASSIGQGRSPLHF. Incomplete CDR3 DNA: TGTGCCAGCAGTATAGGACAGGGCCGATCACCC.

To note about this clone: The CDR3 end lies 3 residues beyond the end of the read and is filled in from the germline J gene. The chain carries TRBV7-9 and TRBJ2-5; 11 bases line up with TRBD2. V lost 5 bases to trimming and J lost 4 bases; unmatched junction nucleotides: 3. This CDR3 has 14 amino acids. Per germline, CDR1 SEHNR and CDR2 FQNEAQ (reference sequence). The CDR3 region is CASSRGTSGETQYF. The DNA read from the CDR3 is TGTGCCAGCAGCCGTGGGACTAGCGGAGAGACC. Complete variable domain (other parts from reference TRBV7-9 and TRBJ2-5): DTGVSQNPRHKITKRGQNVTFRCDPISEHNRLYWYRQTLGQGPEFLTYFQNEAQLEKSRLLSDRFSAERPKGSFSTLEIQRTEQGDSAMYLCASSRGTSGETQYFGPGTRLLVL.

With respect to this clone: The read ends 3 residues early relative to the CDR3; the germline J gene fills the gap. This chain links TRBV30 with TRBJ1-5; weak D call: TRBD1 (6 bases). The CDR3 loop spans 14 amino acids. From germline, CDR1 is GTSNPN and CDR2 SVGIG (reference sequence). Deletions cut 4 bases from V and 1 base from J, with 11 bases between. CDR3 sequence reads: CAWNRDLSNQPQHF. The covered CDR3 bases are TGTGCCTGGAACAGGGACCTAAGCAATCAGCCC.

Regarding this clone: The CDR3 end falls 3 residues outside the read, so it is completed with the germline J gene. The chain recombines TRBV10-1 with TRBJ1-2, with a tentative D call TRBD1 (6 bases). CDR1 is WNHNN and CDR2 is SYGVQD in the germline V gene (reference sequence). This CDR3 has 14 amino acids. Trimming stripped 8 bases from V and 2 bases from J, with 15 bases between. CDR3 sequence reads: CASVAPGVNYGYTF. The part of the CDR3 DNA that was read is TGCGCCAGCGTTGCCCCAGGGGTAAACTATGGC.

Concerning this clone: The CDR3 extends 3 residues past the end of the read, so its final part is completed from the germline J gene. The chain carries TRBV30 and TRBJ2-7; TRBD1 agrees at 9 bases. The CDR3 loop spans 16 amino acids. Trimming removed 5 bases from V and 2 bases from J; junction bases left unmatched: 13. The germline CDR1 and CDR2 sequences are GTSNPN and SVGIG (reference sequence). The CDR3 protein is CAWGPGLRDRAYEQYF. The CDR3 bases that were read are TGTGCCTGGGGGCCCGGACTCCGGGACAGGGCCTACGAG. The full variable domain, with the rest looked up from reference TRBV30 and TRBJ2-7, is SQTIHQWPATLVQPVGSPLSLECTVEGTSNPNLYWYRQAAGRGLQLLFYSVGIGQISSEVPQNLSASRPQDRQFILSSKKLLLSDSGFYLCAWGPGLRDRAYEQYFGPGTRLTVT.

The sequenced CDR3 bases are TGTGCCAGCAGCGGGGGGACGAGCAATCAGCCG. Translated, it gives CASSGGTSNQP. The full CDR3 reads CASSGGTSNQPQYF. The gene calls are TRBV2 and TRBJ2-3, with 7 bases aligning to TRBD2. The read ends 3 residues shy of where the CDR3 ends; the end is completed using the germline J gene. The CDR3 is made up of 14 amino acids. Germline-derived CDR1 and CDR2 are SNHLY and FYNNEI.

Worth noting for this clone: The read terminates 3 residues before the CDR3 end, so the remaining end is supplied by the germline J gene. The chain links TRBV6-2 or TRBV6-3 to TRBJ1-1; maybe TRBD1 (5 bases). V was trimmed by 0 bases and J by 1 base, leaving 12 bases between them. Germline V CDR1 and CDR2: MNHEY, SVGEGT. This CDR3 is built from 16 residues. The sequenced CDR3 bases are TGTGCCAGCAGTTACTCTCAGGGCTGGAGGAACACTGAA. Translation gives CASSYSQGWRNTE. The full-length CDR3 reads as CASSYSQGWRNTEAFF.

With regard to this clone: At one of its ends the junction is not consistent with the germline gene, which may arise from a read error. The DNA ends 3 residues before the CDR3 does, and the rest of the CDR3 is filled in from the germline J gene. This sample includes further DNA sequences coding for the same CDR3. This sequence joins TRBV6-1 and TRBJ1-3; D ambiguous. The CDR3 length is 15 residues. CDR1 MNHNS and CDR2 SASEGT come from the germline V gene. The CDR3 bases that were read are TGTGCCAGCAGTGAACAGGTCTCCTCTGGAAACACT. It yields the protein CASSEQVSSGNT. The full-length CDR3 reads as CASSEQVSSGNTIYF.

As to this clone: Read sequence stops 3 residues before the CDR3 end, and the germline J gene provides the missing end. The chain combines TRBV19 with TRBJ2-1; TRBD2 matches at 9 bases. Trimming at V came to 8 bases and at J to 1 base, leaving 12 bases not matched to a gene. The CDR3 is 17 amino acids. Germline values: CDR1 LNHDA, CDR2 SQIVND (reference sequence). Partial CDR3 DNA: TGTGCCAGTTCCCCGGGACTAGCTTCGGGATCCTACAATGAG. Translation: CASSPGLASGSYNE. The CDR3 reads in full as CASSPGLASGSYNEQFF.

About this clone itself: The read stops 3 residues short of the end of the CDR3; the missing end is completed from the germline J gene. The chain recombines TRBV5-6 with TRBJ2-3; D perhaps matches TRBD2 (5 bases). CDR3 length equals 15 residues. Germline values: CDR1 SGHDT, CDR2 YYEEEE. The CDR3 reads CASSLGQLATWSQYF. Incomplete CDR3 DNA: TGTGCCAGCAGCTTGGGTCAGCTAGCCACATGGTCG.

On this clone itself: The CDR3 end lies 3 residues beyond the end of the read and is filled in from the germline J gene. The chain combines TRBV7-6 with TRBJ1-2, with D possibly being TRBD1 (6 bases). Germline lookup yields CDR1 SGHVS and CDR2 FNYEAQ. Trimming cost V 1 base and J 0 bases, with 18 bases left between them. This CDR3 is built from 18 residues. The CDR3 bases that were read are TGTGCCAGCAGCTTAGTCCCGATACAGGGTACAGCTAACTATGGC. Protein product: CASSLVPIQGTANYG. The CDR3 reads in full as CASSLVPIQGTANYGYTF.

To note about this clone: The read comes to an end 3 residues before the CDR3 does, leaving the germline J gene to fill in the end. This chain joins TRBV2 and TRBJ2-7; tentatively, D is TRBD2 (6 bases). This CDR3 comprises 16 residues. Germline assignment: CDR1 SNHLY and CDR2 FYNNEI. The V gene lost 2 bases and the J gene lost 2 bases, with 16 bases spanning the gap. The CDR3 DNA, read in part, is TGTGCCAGCAGTGAAAAGGCGGGGCAGATGACCTACGAG. Translated, it gives CASSEKAGQMTYE. The entire CDR3 protein is CASSEKAGQMTYEQYF.

As concerns this clone: Sequencing ends 3 residues short of the CDR3 end; the germline J gene provides the rest. The chain couples TRBV5-1 to TRBJ2-6; D is unclear. CDR1 and CDR2 from the germline V gene are SGHRS and YFSETQ. The CDR3 sequence is 15 residues long. V was clipped by 0 bases and J by 2 bases, with 6 bases between them. Here the CDR3 reads CASSLGGAGANVLTF. CDR3 DNA (partial): TGCGCCAGCAGCTTGGGAGGTGCTGGGGCCAACGTC. The complete variable domain, with remaining parts taken from reference TRBV5-1 and TRBJ2-6, reads KAGVTQTPRYLIKTRGQQVTLSCSPISGHRSVSWYQQTPGQGLQFLFEYFSETQRNKGNFPGRFSGRQFSNSRSEMNVSTLELGDSALYLCASSLGGAGANVLTFGAGSRLTVL.

Concerning this clone itself: The read stops 3 residues short of the end of the CDR3; the missing end is completed from the germline J gene. This chain uses TRBV2 with TRBJ2-2; TRBD2 agrees at 10 bases. The germline CDR1 and CDR2 sequences are SNHLY and FYNNEI. The length of the CDR3 is 17 residues. The V segment lost 5 bases and the J segment 5 bases; nucleotides outside the gene matches: 11. The covered CDR3 bases are TGTGCCAGCAGTTTAAGCGGGGGGGCCCCGAGAACCGGGGAG. As protein: CASSLSGGAPRTGE. The complete CDR3 reads CASSLSGGAPRTGELFF.